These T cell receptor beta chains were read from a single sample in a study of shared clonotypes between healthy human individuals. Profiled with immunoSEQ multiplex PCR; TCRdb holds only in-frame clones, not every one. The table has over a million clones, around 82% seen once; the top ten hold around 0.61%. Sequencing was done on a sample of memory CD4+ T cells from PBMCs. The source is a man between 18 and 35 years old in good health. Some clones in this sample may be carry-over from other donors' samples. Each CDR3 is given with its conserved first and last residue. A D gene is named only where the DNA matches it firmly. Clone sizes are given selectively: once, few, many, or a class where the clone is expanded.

cdr3_nt: TGCAGCGTTTACGGGACTAGCGGGAGGAGTCGCTACGAGCAGTACTTC
cdr3_aa: CSVYGTSGRSRYEQYF
j_call: TRBJ2-7
d_call: TRBD2
v_call: TRBV29-1
clone_size: NA

cdr3_nt: TGTGCCAGCACAGAACAGGCCCGCCACCAGAACACCGGGGAGCTGTTTTTT
cdr3_aa: CASTEQARHQNTGELFF
j_call: TRBJ2-2
d_call: NA
v_call: TRBV27
clone_size: NA

cdr3_nt: TGCGCCAGCAGTGATAGCGGGGCGATCTCGACGCAGTATTTT
cdr3_aa: CASSDSGAISTQYF
j_call: TRBJ2-3
d_call: TRBD2
v_call: TRBV10-1
clone_size: once

cdr3_nt: TGCAGTGTTCAGGGCAATCAGCCCCAGCATTTT
cdr3_aa: CSVQGNQPQHF
j_call: TRBJ1-5
d_call: NA
v_call: TRBV20-1
clone_size: few

cdr3_nt: TGTGCCAGCAGTCGGACCAGGGACGACTATGGCTACACCTTC
cdr3_aa: CASSRTRDDYGYTF
j_call: TRBJ1-2
d_call: NA
v_call: TRBV7-2
clone_size: NA

cdr3_nt: TGCGCCAGCAGGTCAGATAACAATCAGCCCCAGCATTTT
cdr3_aa: CASRSDNNQPQHF
j_call: TRBJ1-5
d_call: NA
v_call: TRBV5-1
clone_size: NA

cdr3_nt: TGTGCCACCAGCTTCCACGAGGGGAACAGGGGAGGATATGGCTACACCTTC
cdr3_aa: CATSFHEGNRGGYGYTF
j_call: TRBJ1-2
d_call: TRBD1
v_call: TRBV15
clone_size: NA

cdr3_nt: TGTGCCAGCAGTTACTACGGCTATGGCTACACCTTC
cdr3_aa: CASSYYGYGYTF
j_call: TRBJ1-2
d_call: NA
v_call: TRBV28
clone_size: few

cdr3_nt: TGCAGCGTTAAGGGGGTCTACACTGAAGCTTTCTTT
cdr3_aa: CSVKGVYTEAFF
j_call: TRBJ1-1
d_call: NA
v_call: TRBV29-1
clone_size: NA

cdr3_nt: TGTGCCAGCAGCTTAGCGAGAACAGGGGGTCTACCAACTGAAGCTTTCTTT
cdr3_aa: CASSLARTGGLPTEAFF
j_call: TRBJ1-1
d_call: TRBD1
v_call: TRBV7-2
clone_size: NA

cdr3_nt: TGTGCCATCACAGGGGCGAGCTCCTACGAGCAGTACTTC
cdr3_aa: CAITGASSYEQYF
j_call: TRBJ2-7
d_call: NA
v_call: TRBV10-3
clone_size: NA

cdr3_nt: TGTGCCAGCGCTGACAGGGCGGATCGCGAGCAGTACTTC
cdr3_aa: CASADRADREQYF
j_call: TRBJ2-7
d_call: TRBD1
v_call: TRBV7-9
clone_size: NA

cdr3_nt: TGTGCCTGGAAGAACAGGGGCGGCTATGGCTACACCTTC
cdr3_aa: CAWKNRGGYGYTF
j_call: TRBJ1-2
d_call: TRBD1
v_call: TRBV30
clone_size: NA

cdr3_nt: TGTGCCAGCAGCTTATCGGCAGGGGCGACCTACAATGAGCAGTTCTTC
cdr3_aa: CASSLSAGATYNEQFF
j_call: TRBJ2-1
d_call: NA
v_call: TRBV7-2
clone_size: NA

cdr3_nt: TGTGCCAGCTCACCCAACAGGGGAGAGACCCAGTACTTC
cdr3_aa: CASSPNRGETQYF
j_call: TRBJ2-5
d_call: TRBD1
v_call: TRBV18
clone_size: NA

cdr3_nt: TGTGCCAGCAGCTTAGTACAGCCACTGAACACCGGGGAGCTGTTTTTT
cdr3_aa: CASSLVQPLNTGELFF
j_call: TRBJ2-2
d_call: NA
v_call: TRBV7-3
clone_size: NA

cdr3_nt: TGCGCCAGCAGCTTTAAGGGGACTTCCAGCTCCTACAATGAGCAGTTCTTC
cdr3_aa: CASSFKGTSSSYNEQFF
j_call: TRBJ2-1
d_call: NA
v_call: TRBV5-1
clone_size: NA

cdr3_nt: TGTGCCAGCAGCCTACAGACAGGGAATAATTCACCCCTCCACTTT
cdr3_aa: CASSLQTGNNSPLHF
j_call: TRBJ1-6
d_call: TRBD1
v_call: TRBV7-2
clone_size: NA